Listed here are 31 T cell receptor beta chains from one sample, sequenced in a study of shared clonotypes between healthy human individuals (dated by TCRdb to 2018 to 2021). CD8 naive samples consisted of CD45RO-negative cells that were positively selected for CCR7, yielding a CD45RA+CCR7+ population without TemRA cells. Preparation of the library involved the immunoSEQ multiplex PCR assay. In TCRdb, the immuneACCESS table is reduced to in-frame sequences with V and J assigned. These tables do not hold every clone; where another copy was compared, an unresolved V gene accounts for under half, and the others remain unexplained. This sample is represented by around 1.9 million clones; roughly 93% of them were singletons. Over 1.5% of the sample rests with the top ten. Sequencing was carried out using naive CD8+ T cells from PBMCs. The sample's cell subset or site label is to be understood as: CD45RA+CCR7+. All receptors come from a young man in good health. Some clones in this sample may be carry-over from other donors' samples.

This clone appeared once. This chain joins TRBV7-7 and TRBJ2-5; D gene unclear. The CDR3 contains 14 residues. Per the germline V gene, CDR1 is SSHAT and CDR2 is FNYEAQ (reference sequence). Trimming took 1 base from V and 4 from J, leaving 10 bases between them. CDR3 sequence: CASSLGELPETQYF. CDR3 in DNA: TGTGCCAGCAGCTTAGGAGAGTTGCCAGAGACCCAGTACTTC.

The rearrangement joins TRBV2 to TRBJ2-7; 7 bases line up with TRBD1. This CDR3 contains 15 residues. V lost 5 bases, J lost 5 bases, and 12 bases stayed unmatched. Germline CDR1 and CDR2: SNHLY and FYNNEI. This CDR3 reads CASSPRGQPLDEQYF. CDR3 coding DNA: TGTGCCAGCAGTCCGAGGGGGCAGCCTCTAGACGAGCAGTACTTC.

The DNA of the CDR3 is TGTGCCAGCAGCTTATACGCCGGGACTAGCGGGTTCGAGACCCAGTACTTC. The encoded protein is CASSLYAGTSGFETQYF. The chain is built from TRBV11-1 and TRBJ2-5; 12 bases are a match to TRBD2. Germline V CDR1 and CDR2: SGHAT, FQDESV (reference sequence). The trim removed 2 bases at V and 5 bases at J, leaving 9 bases unmatched. The CDR3 spans 17 residues.

Regarding this clone: Different DNA sequences within this sample yield the same CDR3. The chain links TRBV18 to TRBJ2-7; 11 bases agree with TRBD1. This CDR3 contains 15 residues. The germline V gene has CDR1 KGHSH and CDR2 LQKENI. V was pared by 3 bases and J by 3 bases, with 4 bases of the junction left unmatched. CDR3 protein: CASSPSGTGGYEQYF. The DNA for the CDR3 is TGTGCCAGCTCACCGTCCGGGACAGGGGGCTACGAGCAGTACTTC.

This clone was recorded once. The chain couples TRBV7-3 to TRBJ1-1; D is undetermined. Germline V gene lookup returns CDR1 SGHTA and CDR2 FQGTGA. CDR3 length equals 16 residues. Trimming shortened V by 0 bases and J by 1 base, and 12 bases separated the two germline ends. The CDR3 DNA is TGTGCCAGCAGCTTAACGAGGCGTGCAGAGAACACTGAAGCTTTCTTT. It codes for CASSLTRRAENTEAFF.

The CDR3 here is CASSQDLKQGVQPQHF. CDR3 nucleotides: TGTGCCAGCAGCCAAGACCTCAAACAGGGTGTACAGCCCCAGCATTTT. This chain uses TRBV28 with TRBJ1-5, with D possibly matching TRBD1 (6 bases). CDR1 is MDHEN and CDR2 is SYDVKM in the germline V gene. This CDR3 contains 16 residues. V lost 6 bases, J lost 7 bases, and 22 bases lay in between.

V gene TRBV7-9 combines with J gene TRBJ2-3, with a possible D match to TRBD1 (5 bases). Trimming left V 4 bases short and J 3 bases short, with 17 bases between. The CDR3 runs to 16 residues. Germline-derived CDR1 and CDR2 are SEHNR and FQNEAQ (reference sequence). The CDR3 protein is CASSSNQGIVTDTQYF. CDR3 DNA: TGTGCCAGCAGCTCCAACCAGGGTATTGTGACAGATACGCAGTATTTT.

The table lists this clone with a few counts. The chain has TRBV27 and TRBJ2-7; 9 nucleotides agree with TRBD1. V lost 5 bases and J lost 6; bases outside the gene matches: 11. The CDR3 is 15 residues long. Germline values: CDR1 MNHEY, CDR2 SMNVEV (reference sequence). This CDR3 is CASSPSLRTGVEQYF. CDR3 nucleotides: TGTGCCAGCAGTCCATCCCTCCGGACAGGGGTCGAGCAGTACTTC.

V is TRBV7-9 and J is TRBJ2-1, with D tentatively TRBD1 (6 bases). The V gene's germline CDR1 is SEHNR and CDR2 FQNEAQ (reference sequence). V lost 3 bases to trimming and J lost 8 bases, with 8 bases between them. The CDR3 runs to 12 residues. The CDR3 bases are TGTGCCAGCAGCTTGGGGGCCGATGAGCAGTTCTTC. Its translation is CASSLGADEQFF.

V is TRBV4-3 and J is TRBJ2-2; D uncertain. CDR3 size: 14 residues. Germline V gene data show CDR1 as LGHNA and CDR2 as YSLEER. V lost 1 base, J lost 6 bases, and 9 bases lay in between. CDR3 nucleotides: TGCGCCAGCAGCCAAGTCTCAGGCGCCGGGGAGCTGTTTTTT. Amino acids: CASSQVSGAGELFF.

This clone has just one count. The chain carries TRBV10-3 and TRBJ2-1; 10 bases agree with TRBD1. After removal of 11 bases from V and 7 bases from J, the junction contained 8 bases not matched to a gene. The CDR3 runs 13 residues. Germline CDR1 reads ENHRY; CDR2 reads SYGVKD. The CDR3 DNA reads as TGTGCCTTAGGGGACAGGGGCATGAATGAGCAGTTCTTC. As protein: CALGDRGMNEQFF.

The V and J genes are TRBV7-3 and TRBJ2-7, with TRBD1 identical over 9 bases. J lost 0 bases, V lost 5 bases, and 8 bases had no gene match. This CDR3 comprises 16 residues. Germline values: CDR1 SGHTA, CDR2 FQGTGA. CDR3 DNA sequence: TGTGCCAGCAGCCCTAGGCCGGGACAGGGCTCCTACGAGCAGTACTTC. This codes for CASSPRPGQGSYEQYF.

The chain links TRBV7-9 to TRBJ1-1; D unresolved. The V end was cut by 5 bases, the J end by 2 bases, with 15 bases between. From germline, CDR1 is SEHNR and CDR2 FQNEAQ (reference sequence). The CDR3 is 15 amino acids. Here the CDR3 DNA reads TGTGCCAGCAGCCCCCAGACCGGACCCAACACTGAAGCTTTCTTT. It yields the protein CASSPQTGPNTEAFF.

The chain joins TRBV29-1 to TRBJ1-1; 9 nucleotides line up with TRBD1. This CDR3 has 14 amino acids. V lost 7 bases to trimming and J lost 5 bases; unmatched junction nucleotides: 11. CDR1 and CDR2 (germline): SQVTM, ANQGSEA. The CDR3 here is CSADAGTGRTEAFF. The CDR3 DNA is TGCAGCGCTGACGCCGGGACAGGGAGGACTGAAGCTTTCTTT. Looking up the rest from reference TRBV29-1 and TRBJ1-1 gives the full variable domain: SAVISQKPSRDICQRGTSLTIQCQVDSQVTMMFWYRQQPGQSLTLIATANQGSEATYESGFVIDKFPISRPNLTFSTLTVSNMSPEDSSIYLCSADAGTGRTEAFFGQGTRLTVV.

This clone was found once. CDR3 sequence: CASSDTGYQQYF. The CDR3 DNA reads as TGTGCCAGCAGCGACACAGGGTATCAGCAGTACTTC. V and J are TRBV7-9 and TRBJ2-7; a weak D match, TRBD1 (6 bases). V was trimmed by 5 bases and J by 8 bases, leaving 13 bases between them. The germline CDR1 and CDR2 sequences are SEHNR and FQNEAQ (reference sequence). The CDR3 totals 12 residues.

The CDR3 region has the DNA TGTGCCAGCAGGAACGGACAGGGGGCGCCCTTAGTTAACGAGCAGTACTTC. It translates to CASRNGQGAPLVNEQYF. The V gene is TRBV28, the J gene TRBJ2-7, with 11 bases identical to TRBD1. This CDR3 comprises 17 residues. J lost 5 bases, V lost 6 bases, and 15 bases had no gene match. Germline V lookup: CDR1 MDHEN, CDR2 SYDVKM.

In nucleotides, the CDR3 is TGTGCCAGCAGTTTATCCCCCCGCACTACCTACAATGAGCAGTTCTTC. This codes for CASSLSPRTTYNEQFF. The chain carries TRBV27 and TRBJ2-1; the D is unclear. Trimming cost V 0 bases and J 2 bases, with 11 bases left between them. The CDR3 totals 16 residues. The germline CDR1 and CDR2 sequences are MNHEY and SMNVEV (reference sequence).

This sequence joins TRBV27 and TRBJ2-4; D call uncertain. The germline V gene encodes CDR1 MNHEY and CDR2 SMNVEV (reference sequence). V lost 3 bases to trimming and J lost 5 bases, with 11 bases between them. The CDR3 covers 14 residues. The CDR3 is CASSLVRQENIQYF. The CDR3 DNA reads TGTGCCAGCAGTTTGGTACGGCAAGAAAACATTCAGTACTTC.

The gene calls are TRBV10-2 and TRBJ2-7, with TRBD1 matching over 8 bases. Looked up from germline, CDR1 is WSHSY and CDR2 is SAAADI. V lost 6 bases to trimming and J lost 3 bases; unmatched junction nucleotides: 10. The CDR3 runs to 15 residues. CDR3 sequence (DNA): TGCGCCAGCAGAGACGCCGGGACAGGCTACTACGAGCAGTACTTC. Translation: CASRDAGTGYYEQYF.

A remark on this clone: This sample also contains other DNA sequences that code for the same CDR3. This sequence joins TRBV7-2 and TRBJ1-2; the match to TRBD1 covers 7 bases. With V trimmed by 5 bases and J by 1 base, 4 bases remained unmatched. This CDR3 comprises 14 residues. Germline CDR1 SGHTA, CDR2 FQGNSA. CDR3 sequence reads: CASSLRQGNYGYTF. The CDR3 DNA follows: TGTGCCAGCAGCCTACGACAGGGTAACTATGGCTACACCTTC.

The rearrangement joins TRBV27 to TRBJ2-3; D unresolved. CDR1 MNHEY and CDR2 SMNVEV come from the germline V gene (reference sequence). Trimming took off 3 bases at V and 0 bases at J, with 22 bases between the two ends. CDR3 length equals 19 residues. The CDR3 loop reads CASSFAPPAAWVSTDTQYF. CDR3 coding DNA: TGTGCCAGCAGTTTCGCACCGCCTGCTGCGTGGGTAAGCACAGATACGCAGTATTTT.

V is TRBV9 and J is TRBJ2-1, with D possibly being TRBD1 (6 bases). Trimming left V 3 bases short and J 13 bases short, with 20 bases between. The CDR3 length is 14 residues. Germline V gene data show CDR1 as SGDLS and CDR2 as YYNGEE. CDR3 sequence: CASSAFSQGRQQFF. In DNA, the CDR3 is TGTGCCAGCAGCGCTTTTTCACAGGGACGGCAACAGTTCTTC.

This clone was found once. Other nucleotide sequences in the sample specify the same CDR3. The V and J genes are TRBV27 and TRBJ1-4; D not resolved. Germline V lookup: CDR1 MNHEY, CDR2 SMNVEV (reference sequence). This CDR3 is built from 13 residues. Trimming stripped 6 bases from V and 8 bases from J, with 13 bases between. This CDR3 reads CASSPRGREKLFF. CDR3 DNA sequence: TGTGCCAGCAGCCCACGGGGTCGGGAAAAACTGTTTTTT.

The V call is TRBV29-1, the J call TRBJ2-1; D gene ambiguous. Germline V gene lookup returns CDR1 SQVTM and CDR2 ANQGSEA. V was shortened by 1 base and J by 0 bases, with 13 bases between the two germline ends. The CDR3 loop spans 16 amino acids. The CDR3 region has the DNA TGCAGCGTTGAAGGGGCCTCCCTTAGCTCCTACAATGAGCAGTTCTTC. Protein sequence: CSVEGASLSSYNEQFF.

The rearrangement uses TRBV19 and TRBJ2-7; the D call may be TRBD1 or TRBD2 (5 bases each). V was shortened by 6 bases and J by 3 bases, with 27 bases between the two germline ends. The germline V gene encodes CDR1 LNHDA and CDR2 SQIVND (reference sequence). The length of the CDR3 is 18 residues. CDR3 DNA sequence: TGTGCCAGTAGGCCATTCGGGACCAATCCACGGTTTCTCTACGAGCAGTACTTC. Residues: CASRPFGTNPRFLYEQYF.

The CDR3 region is CVRSFRPAHADTQYF. The CDR3 DNA is TGTGTCAGAAGCTTCAGACCAGCGCATGCAGATACGCAGTATTTT. V and J are TRBV7-5 and TRBJ2-3; the D call in the table, TRBD2, was not verified against the DNA. TRBV7-5 is classified as a pseudogene. The length of the CDR3 is 15 residues.

This chain links TRBV4-3 with TRBJ2-1; D might be TRBD1 (6 bases). The V end lost 1 base, the J end lost 2 bases, and 9 bases lay between the germline ends. Per germline, CDR1 LGHNA and CDR2 YSLEER. CDR3 length: 15 residues. Written as DNA, the CDR3 is TGCGCCAGCAGCCAAGGGCGGACAGCCTACAATGAGCAGTTCTTC. Translation: CASSQGRTAYNEQFF.

The chain has TRBV9 and TRBJ2-2; D tentatively fits TRBD1 or TRBD2 (5 bases each). V was pared by 0 bases and J by 6 bases, with 12 bases between. Germline CDR1 reads SGDLS; CDR2 reads YYNGEE. The length of the CDR3 is 15 residues. The chain's CDR3 is CASSVAPGGAGELFF. As DNA, the CDR3 is TGTGCCAGCAGCGTAGCCCCTGGGGGTGCCGGGGAGCTGTTTTTT.

The chain employs TRBV4-1 and TRBJ2-2; unclear D gene. The CDR3 sequence is 13 residues long. CDR1 is MGHRA, CDR2 YSYEKL, per germline. Trimming stripped 4 bases from V and 6 bases from J, with 9 bases between. The CDR3 DNA sequence: TGCGCCAGCAGCCCGAATCCTCCCGGGGAGCTGTTTTTT. Protein sequence: CASSPNPPGELFF.

J is TRBJ2-1 and V is TRBV6-5; D unclear. Germline V lookup: CDR1 MNHEY, CDR2 SVGAGI. The length of the CDR3 is 13 residues. With 4 bases removed from V and 6 bases from J, the gap between germline ends came to 10 bases. CDR3 protein: CASSSEDANEQFF. The CDR3 region has the DNA TGTGCCAGCAGTTCTGAGGACGCCAATGAGCAGTTCTTC.

The CDR3 nucleotides are TGCGCCAGCAGCCAAGATCGGCTAGCGGGAGGCGTAAGGAGCTCCTACAATGAGCAGTTCTTC. Protein sequence: CASSQDRLAGGVRSSYNEQFF. The chain is built from TRBV4-1 and TRBJ2-1; 11 nucleotides line up with TRBD2. Germline assignment: CDR1 MGHRA and CDR2 YSYEKL. The J segment lost 0 bases and the V segment lost 0 bases, leaving 13 bases of the junction unmatched. This CDR3 comprises 21 residues.